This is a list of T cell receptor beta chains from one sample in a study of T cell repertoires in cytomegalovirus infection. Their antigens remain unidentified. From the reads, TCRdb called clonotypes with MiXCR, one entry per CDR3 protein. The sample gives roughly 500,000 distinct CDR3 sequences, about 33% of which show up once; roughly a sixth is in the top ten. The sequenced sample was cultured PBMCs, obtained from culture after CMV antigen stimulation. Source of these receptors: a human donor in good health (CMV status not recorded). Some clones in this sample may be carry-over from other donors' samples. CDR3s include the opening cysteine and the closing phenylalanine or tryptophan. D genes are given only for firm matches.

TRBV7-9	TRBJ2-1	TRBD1	TGTGCCAGCAGCTCAGGGGGTGGCTCCTACAATGAGCAGTTCTTC	CASSSGGGSYNEQFF
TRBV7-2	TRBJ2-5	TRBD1	TGTGCCAGCAGCCCGAGGACAGGGACGACCCAGTACTTC	CASSPRTGTTQYF
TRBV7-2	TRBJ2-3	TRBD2	TGTGCCAGCAGCTCGGGACTAGCTTCACATACAGATACGCAGTATTTT	CASSSGLASHTDTQYF
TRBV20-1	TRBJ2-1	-	TGCAGTGCCCAACCCAGGGGTTTCGATGAGCAGTTCTTC	CSAQPRGFDEQFF
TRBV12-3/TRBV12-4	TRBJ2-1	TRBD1	TGTGCCAGCAGTCCACAGGGGGCGCTGGGGAATGAGCAGTTCTTC	CASSPQGALGNEQFF
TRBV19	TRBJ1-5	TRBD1	TGTGCCAGTAGTAAGAACCGGGACAGGGACAATCAGCCCCAGCATTTT	CASSKNRDRDNQPQHF
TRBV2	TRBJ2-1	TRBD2	TGTGCCAGCAGGCCGACTAGCGAGAATGAGCAGTTCTTC	CASRPTSENEQFF
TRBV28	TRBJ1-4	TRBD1	TGTGCCAGCTCTCTGGGACAGGGGAGTTTTTTTGATGAAAAACTGTTTTTT	CASSLGQGSFFDEKLFF
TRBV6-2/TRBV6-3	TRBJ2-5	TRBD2	TGTGCCACCACTAGCGGGAATCAAGAGACCCAGTACTTC	CATTSGNQETQYF
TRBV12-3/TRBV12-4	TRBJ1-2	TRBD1	TGTGCCAGCAGCTGGGGACAGGGGGCGGTCTATGGCTACACCTTC	CASSWGQGAVYGYTF
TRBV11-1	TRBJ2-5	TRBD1	TGTGCCAGCAGCTCCCCAGGACAGGGCAAGGGGGAGACCCAGTACTTC	CASSSPGQGKGETQYF